What follows are 8 T cell receptor beta chains derived from one specimen sequenced in a study of T-cell memory formation after mild COVID-19. TCRdb used MiXCR to reprocess the 5' RACE reads, holding one entry per CDR3 protein. The data contain around 300,000 distinct CDR3 sequences, approximately 8% of them singletons. The sequenced material came from PBMCs or a T cell subset sorted from them (not recorded which). These receptors were obtained from a man aged 18 to 29 who had mild COVID-19 (a few samples of this study predate the infection). Cell type and time point are not known.

This clonotype was picked up a small number of times. The rearrangement joins TRBV6-6 to TRBJ2-7; D is perhaps TRBD2 (6 bases). Germline loops: CDR1 MNHNY, CDR2 SVGAGI (reference sequence). The V and J ends lost 6 bases and 2 bases respectively, with 17 bases between them. This CDR3 is 15 amino acids long. The CDR3 spells CASSPPGTLAYEQYF. The CDR3 DNA follows: TGTGCCAGCAGCCCCCCCGGGACTTTAGCCTACGAGCAGTACTTC.

This clonotype appeared a few times. The CDR3: CASSSWGHGADSTDTQYF. CDR3 sequence (DNA): TGCGCCAGCAGCTCCTGGGGGCATGGGGCGGACAGCACAGATACGCAGTATTTT. The chain carries TRBV5-1 and TRBJ2-3; maybe TRBD1 (6 bases). The V end lost 3 bases, the J end lost 0 bases, and 20 bases lay between the germline ends. Looked up from germline, CDR1 is SGHRS and CDR2 is YFSETQ. The CDR3 has 18 residues. Combining the CDR3 with reference TRBV5-1 and TRBJ2-3 gives the whole variable domain KAGVTQTPRYLIKTRGQQVTLSCSPISGHRSVSWYQQTPGQGLQFLFEYFSETQRNKGNFPGRFSGRQFSNSRSEMNVSTLELGDSALYLCASSSWGHGADSTDTQYFGPGTRLTVL.

This chain joins TRBV4-3 and TRBJ2-7; 13 nucleotides agree with TRBD2. V lost 3 bases to trimming and J lost 2 bases; unmatched junction nucleotides: 10. The CDR3 is 18 residues long. The V gene's germline CDR1 is LGHNA and CDR2 YSLEER. Here the CDR3 DNA reads TGCGCCAGCAGCCAGGCTAGGACTAGCGGGGGCCTAACCTACGAGCAGTACTTC. Protein sequence: CASSQARTSGGLTYEQYF.

The chain uses TRBV19 and TRBJ1-2, with a weak D call TRBD1 (6 bases). CDR1 and CDR2 from the germline V gene are LNHDA and SQIVND (reference sequence). The V and J ends lost 4 bases and 2 bases respectively, with 14 bases between them. The CDR3 has 15 residues. The CDR3 DNA follows: TGTGCCAGTAGTACTCGGACAGTCTTGAACTATGGCTACACCTTC. Its translation: CASSTRTVLNYGYTF.

This clonotype was observed a handful of times. The chain links TRBV7-2 to TRBJ2-1; D unresolved. The CDR3 spans 12 residues. The germline V gene encodes CDR1 SGHTA and CDR2 FQGNSA. V was clipped by 4 bases and J by 13 bases, with 14 bases between them. The CDR3 protein is CASSSDRSGQFF. CDR3 nucleotides: TGTGCCAGCAGCTCCGATAGGTCAGGCCAGTTCTTC.

V and J are TRBV7-2 and TRBJ2-7, with 12 bases that match TRBD2. CDR1 is SGHTA, CDR2 FQGNSA, per germline. The CDR3 loop spans 14 amino acids. V gave up 2 bases and J gave up 5 bases; unmatched junction bases: 1. The CDR3 sequence is CASSLLAGGDEQYF. CDR3 DNA: TGTGCCAGCAGCTTACTAGCGGGGGGGGACGAGCAGTACTTC.

This clonotype came up many times. The chain carries TRBV28 and TRBJ2-7; 8 nucleotides match TRBD1. Germline CDR1 MDHEN, CDR2 SYDVKM. The V and J ends lost 2 bases and 4 bases, in that order; junction bases with no gene match: 7. The CDR3 length is 15 residues. The CDR3 region is CASSLNRGRKYEQYF. The CDR3, as DNA: TGTGCCAGCAGTTTAAACAGGGGGAGAAAATACGAGCAGTACTTC.

The table lists this clonotype with a few counts. The chain carries TRBV3-1 and TRBJ1-3, with 7 bases lining up with TRBD1. The CDR3 has 14 residues. V trimming: 4 bases; J trimming: 0 bases; junction bases outside the gene matches: 0. CDR1 is LGHDT and CDR2 is YNNKEL in the germline V gene (reference sequence). CDR3 sequence reads: CASSRDSSGNTIYF. The CDR3 region has the DNA TGTGCCAGCAGCCGGGACAGCTCTGGAAACACCATATATTTT.